The next 24 T cell receptor beta chains were all read from a single sample in a study of shared clonotypes between healthy human individuals. Some clones are missing from TCRdb's copy, which holds only in-frame ones; the method was immunoSEQ multiplex PCR. The sample records about 2.1 million clones, about 93% being singletons. Naive CD8 populations comprised CD45RO-negative cells positively selected for CCR7, excluding terminally differentiated effector memory CD45RA+ cells. The material sequenced was naive CD8+ T cells from PBMCs. All receptors derive from a young man in good health. Some clones in this sample may be carry-over from other donors' samples.

The rearrangement joins TRBV11-2 to TRBJ1-1; no reliable D call. Trimming shortened V by 5 bases and J by 7 bases, and 14 bases separated the two germline ends. This CDR3 comprises 13 residues. CDR1 SGHAT and CDR2 FQNNGV come from the germline V gene. CDR3 DNA sequence: TGTGCCAGCAGCGATAGATGGAGCAGTGAAGCTTTCTTT. Translating gives CASSDRWSSEAFF.

This rearrangement joins TRBV7-9 to TRBJ2-5; possibly TRBD1 for D (6 bases). Trimming removed 8 bases from V and 2 bases from J, with 9 bases in between. The CDR3 runs to 12 residues. The V gene's germline CDR1 is SEHNR and CDR2 FQNEAQ (reference sequence). The CDR3 DNA sequence: TGTGCCAGCCGGGACATACAAGAGACCCAGTACTTC. Amino acids: CASRDIQETQYF.

The chain joins TRBV27 to TRBJ2-5; 7 bases are shared with TRBD2. V dropped 1 base and J dropped 6; count of bases not matched to a gene: 8. The CDR3 has 15 amino acids. The germline V gene encodes CDR1 MNHEY and CDR2 SMNVEV (reference sequence). CDR3 in amino acids: CASSLYRAGTKTQYF. The CDR3 DNA is TGTGCCAGCAGTTTATACCGAGCGGGGACGAAGACCCAGTACTTC.

The gene calls are TRBV7-9 and TRBJ2-7; D could derive from TRBD1 or TRBD2 (6 bases each). Trimming cost V 5 bases and J 6 bases, with 23 bases left between them. This CDR3 has 16 amino acids. The germline CDR1 and CDR2 sequences are SEHNR and FQNEAQ (reference sequence). CDR3 bases: TGTGCCAGCAGCCCAACCCAGACAGGATACGGGGGCGAGCAGTACTTC. This gives the protein CASSPTQTGYGGEQYF.

This clone was recorded once. The chain employs TRBV27 and TRBJ2-3; the D is unclear. V lost 3 bases and J lost 6, with 19 bases in between. The CDR3 loop spans 16 amino acids. The germline CDR1 and CDR2 sequences are MNHEY and SMNVEV (reference sequence). This CDR3 reads CASSFPLAGVGDTQYF. As DNA, the CDR3 is TGTGCCAGCAGTTTTCCACTCGCTGGAGTGGGGGATACGCAGTATTTT.

V gene TRBV27 combines with J gene TRBJ2-3; D may be TRBD1 (5 bases). Trimming cost V 7 bases and J 5 bases, with 16 bases left between them. This CDR3 region has 14 residues. Germline CDR1 and CDR2: MNHEY and SMNVEV (reference sequence). CDR3 sequence: CASTHTGLKDTQYF. The CDR3 nucleotides are TGTGCCAGCACCCACACAGGTCTTAAAGATACGCAGTATTTT.

The chain couples TRBV5-1 to TRBJ2-5; TRBD2 agrees at 13 bases. With V trimmed by 0 bases and J by 5 bases, 4 bases remained unmatched. Per the germline V gene, CDR1 is SGHRS and CDR2 is YFSETQ. The CDR3 extends over 16 amino acids. CDR3 loop: CASSLVLLAGGETQYF. The CDR3 region has the DNA TGCGCCAGCAGCTTGGTCCTACTAGCGGGAGGGGAGACCCAGTACTTC.

This chain uses TRBV2 with TRBJ1-4; 10 bases fit TRBD1. Germline V gene data show CDR1 as SNHLY and CDR2 as FYNNEI. The V gene end was trimmed by 11 bases and the J gene end by 5 bases; junction bases not matched to a gene: 11. The CDR3 sequence is 15 residues long. The CDR3 nucleotides are TGTGCCGGCCGGGACAGGGGCTTAGGAAATGAAAAACTGTTTTTT. This encodes CAGRDRGLGNEKLFF.

The chain uses TRBV2 and TRBJ2-3; 10 nucleotides line up with TRBD2. The V gene's germline CDR1 is SNHLY and CDR2 FYNNEI. The CDR3 is 16 amino acids. J gave up 4 bases and V 5 bases, and 9 bases lay outside the gene matches. CDR3 sequence (DNA): TGTGCCAGCAGTCCGGGGGGACTAGCGTATGCAGATACGCAGTATTTT. Amino acids: CASSPGGLAYADTQYF.

Turning to this clone: This sequence may be a read error, since a much larger clone differs from it by one base. Different DNA sequences within this sample yield the same CDR3. The V gene is TRBV6-5, the J gene TRBJ1-1; D is ambiguous. Germline CDR1 MNHEY, CDR2 SVGAGI. Trimming left V 0 bases short and J 1 base short, with 3 bases between. CDR3 length: 13 amino acids. The CDR3 DNA reads TGTGCCAGCAGTTACTCTCGGAACACTGAAGCTTTCTTT. It codes for CASSYSRNTEAFF.

The rearrangement links TRBV7-9 to TRBJ2-3; TRBD2 matches 10 bases. Germline CDR1 reads SEHNR; CDR2 reads FQNEAQ (reference sequence). The CDR3 is 19 amino acids. The J segment lost 0 bases and the V segment lost 5 bases, leaving 14 bases of the junction unmatched. CDR3 region: CASSPPRGGLAPSTDTQYF. The CDR3 coding sequence is TGTGCCAGCAGCCCTCCCAGGGGGGGACTAGCGCCCAGCACAGATACGCAGTATTTT. Drawing the rest from reference TRBV7-9 and TRBJ2-3, the complete variable domain is DTGVSQNPRHKITKRGQNVTFRCDPISEHNRLYWYRQTLGQGPEFLTYFQNEAQLEKSRLLSDRFSAERPKGSFSTLEIQRTEQGDSAMYLCASSPPRGGLAPSTDTQYFGPGTRLTVL.

The rearrangement links TRBV4-3 to TRBJ1-1, with D possibly TRBD1 on 6 matching bases. V lost 5 bases and J lost 4, with 17 bases in between. The CDR3 sequence is 15 residues long. Germline assignment: CDR1 LGHNA and CDR2 YSLEER. CDR3 DNA sequence: TGCGCCAGCAGCAAACCCAGGGGACTGGGCACTGAAGCTTTCTTT. This gives the protein CASSKPRGLGTEAFF.

V is TRBV19 and J is TRBJ2-7; D might be TRBD1 or TRBD2, each matching 6 bases. The germline V gene encodes CDR1 LNHDA and CDR2 SQIVND (reference sequence). The CDR3 spans 13 residues. V gave up 6 bases and J gave up 2 bases, with 11 bases separating them. The CDR3 loop reads CASSLGGPYEQYF. In DNA, the CDR3 is TGTGCCAGTAGCCTCGGGGGCCCCTACGAGCAGTACTTC.

The chain joins TRBV7-9 to TRBJ1-1; maybe TRBD1 (5 bases). V dropped 8 bases and J dropped 10 bases, with 14 bases sitting between them. The germline gives CDR1 SEHNR, CDR2 FQNEAQ (reference sequence). The CDR3 runs 11 residues. The CDR3: CASGMGGGAFF. The CDR3, as DNA: TGTGCCAGCGGAATGGGTGGGGGAGCTTTCTTT.

The count of this clone is one. CDR3 nucleotide sequence: TGTGCCAGCAGTCCTACCGGGGCCGGGGCTTGGCAGGAGACCCAGTACTTC. This encodes CASSPTGAGAWQETQYF. This rearrangement joins TRBV7-9 to TRBJ2-5; the D gene could be TRBD1 or TRBD2 (5 bases each). This CDR3 has 17 residues. V was shortened by 6 bases and J by 5 bases, with 25 bases between the two germline ends. CDR1 and CDR2 from the germline V gene are SEHNR and FQNEAQ (reference sequence).

As for this clone: Other nucleotide sequences in the sample specify the same CDR3. This chain uses TRBV9 with TRBJ2-3, with 8 bases identical to TRBD2. The CDR3 extends over 13 amino acids. The ends lost 5 bases at V and 5 bases at J; junction bases unmatched: 4. Per germline, CDR1 SGDLS and CDR2 YYNGEE. The CDR3 protein is CASSREGEDTQYF. Written as DNA, the CDR3 is TGTGCCAGCAGTCGGGAGGGCGAAGATACGCAGTATTTT.

The V and J genes are TRBV25-1 and TRBJ2-3; D ambiguous. Trimming pared 4 bases from V and 2 bases from J, leaving 16 bases between. The CDR3 covers 16 residues. Germline CDR1 MGHDK, CDR2 SYGVNS. The CDR3 protein is CASSVGSQWPTDTQYF. The CDR3 DNA reads TGTGCCAGCAGTGTGGGCAGCCAATGGCCCACAGATACGCAGTATTTT.

The rearrangement joins TRBV5-1 to TRBJ2-7; D may be TRBD1 or TRBD2 (6 bases each). Germline V gene sequence: CDR1 SGHRS, CDR2 YFSETQ. The V end was cut by 5 bases, the J end by 3 bases, with 18 bases between. The CDR3 covers 15 residues. The CDR3 DNA follows: TGCGCCAGCAGGTGGGGGCGGGACAAATACTACGAGCAGTACTTC. Residues: CASRWGRDKYYEQYF. Drawing the rest from reference TRBV5-1 and TRBJ2-7, the complete variable domain is KAGVTQTPRYLIKTRGQQVTLSCSPISGHRSVSWYQQTPGQGLQFLFEYFSETQRNKGNFPGRFSGRQFSNSRSEMNVSTLELGDSALYLCASRWGRDKYYEQYFGPGTRLTVT.

V usage is TRBV29-1 and J usage is TRBJ2-5; D is unclear. The CDR3 has 13 residues. The germline CDR1 and CDR2 sequences are SQVTM and ANQGSEA. V lost 4 bases, J lost 5 bases, and 14 bases lay in between. The DNA of the CDR3 is TGCAGCGTTGTGGTCTTAACAAGTGAGACCCAGTACTTC. This encodes CSVVVLTSETQYF.

V is TRBV28 and J is TRBJ2-7, with D tentatively TRBD2 (7 bases). The CDR3 loop spans 14 amino acids. Trimming pared 6 bases from V and 4 bases from J, leaving 16 bases between. The germline CDR1 and CDR2 sequences are MDHEN and SYDVKM. CDR3 in DNA: TGTGCCAGCAGCGTCGGGGGGACAATTTACGAGCAGTACTTC. Translated: CASSVGGTIYEQYF.

This sequence joins TRBV19 and TRBJ2-2; D not certain. This CDR3 comprises 15 residues. CDR1 and CDR2 (germline): LNHDA, SQIVND (reference sequence). Trimming removed 7 bases from V and 3 bases from J, with 15 bases in between. CDR3 nucleotides: TGTGCCAGTACCGATTATGAGTGGGACACCGGGGAGCTGTTTTTT. Translation: CASTDYEWDTGELFF. Supplemented by reference TRBV19 and TRBJ2-2, the full variable domain reads DGGITQSPKYLFRKEGQNVTLSCEQNLNHDAMYWYRQDPGQGLRLIYYSQIVNDFQKGDIAEGYSVSREKKESFPLTVTSAQKNPTAFYLCASTDYEWDTGELFFGEGSRLTVL.

The chain couples TRBV6-1 to TRBJ2-1; D may be TRBD2 (6 bases). The CDR3 is made up of 13 amino acids. Trimming cost V 10 bases and J 9 bases, with 19 bases left between them. Germline V gene sequence: CDR1 MNHNS, CDR2 SASEGT. The chain's CDR3 is CATRLGGSTEQFF. The CDR3 bases are TGTGCCACCCGACTAGGAGGGAGTACTGAGCAGTTCTTC.

V is TRBV6-1 and J is TRBJ1-6; D gene ambiguous. V gave up 1 base and J gave up 9 bases, with 4 bases separating them. The CDR3 spans 12 residues. CDR1 is MNHNS and CDR2 is SASEGT in the germline V gene. CDR3 DNA sequence: TGTGCCAGCAGTGAAGTTAGTTCACCCCTCCACTTT. This codes for CASSEVSSPLHF.

The chain carries TRBV6-1 and TRBJ2-7, with 9 nucleotides matching TRBD1. The V and J ends lost 2 bases and 2 bases, in that order; junction bases with no gene match: 1. The CDR3 spans 14 residues. The germline CDR1 and CDR2 sequences are MNHNS and SASEGT. In DNA form, the CDR3 reads TGTGCCAGCAGTGAATGGGACAGGGCCTACGAGCAGTACTTC. Encoded protein: CASSEWDRAYEQYF.